The clone carrying this T cell receptor beta chain was counted once. Its antigen remains unknown. Germline CDR1 and CDR2: MNHNS and SASEGT. J gave up 4 bases and V 4 bases, and 1 base lay outside the gene matches. The CDR3 sequence is 12 residues long. The data derive from a study of cytomegalovirus exposure and HLA in healthy donors. The PCR contained 60 Vbeta and 13 Jbeta primers. The assay was immunoSEQ multiplex PCR, and TCRdb's table has in-frame clones only and misses some. This table has about 180,000 clones, approximately 80% appearing once. Study results and limitations: The majority of TCR sequences were rare, yet some public TCRs appeared in many donors.

Sequencing used PBMCs. This TCR derives from a woman aged 50 to 65 in good health and CMV-seronegative. The chain is built from TRBV6-1 and TRBJ2-7; 7 nucleotides align to TRBD1. The CDR3 is CASSVTGYEQYF. The CDR3 coding sequence is TGTGCCAGCAGTGTGACAGGGTACGAGCAGTACTTC.